A single sample gave rise to the 2 T cell receptor beta chains below, sequenced in a study of blood T cell repertoires in COVID-19. Assay used: immunoSEQ multiplex PCR; TCRdb lists only in-frame clones, some missing. The sample has 200,000 to 250,000 clones; around 82% are singletons. Sequencing was performed on peripheral blood. The receptors come from a woman aged 40 to 50 with acute or convalescent COVID-19.

The chain employs TRBV10-3 and TRBJ2-3; 7 positions agree with TRBD1. CDR3 length equals 14 residues. After removal of 6 bases from V and 4 bases from J, the junction contained 7 bases not matched to a gene. In germline, CDR1 is ENHRY, CDR2 SYGVKD. CDR3 amino acids: CAIRSGTESDTQYF. The CDR3 region has the DNA TGTGCCATCAGATCCGGGACAGAGTCAGATACGCAGTATTTT.

The CDR3 DNA reads TGTGCCAGCAGCCAAGCCGTGACAGGAGCCGAGACCCAGTACTTC. It specifies CASSQAVTGAETQYF. The chain has TRBV3-1 (or the pseudogene TRBV3-2) and TRBJ2-5; maybe TRBD1 (6 bases). The CDR3 sequence is 15 residues long. V shed 1 base and J shed 5 bases, with 14 bases lying between them. Germline V gives CDR1 LGHDT, CDR2 YNNKEL (reference sequence).